The clone carrying this T cell receptor (beta chain) was detected only once. A sample-barcoded 5' primer and a J-beta primer mix were used in a second PCR of about 7 to 12 cycles. In TCRdb, the 5' RACE reads were re-called with MiXCR into one record per CDR3 protein. Found here are approximately 770,000 distinct CDR3 sequences, nearly 60% of them singletons; the top ten hold about 20%. This sample was taken from a study of blood T cells in healthy people across ages. The CDR3 covers 15 residues. Germline-derived CDR1 and CDR2 are SGHRS and YFSETQ. With 0 bases removed from V and 3 bases from J, the gap between germline ends came to 10 bases.

This sequence was found in a man in his thirties or forties in good health. The sequenced sample consisted of blood. The V and J genes are TRBV5-1 and TRBJ2-1; D unclear. The DNA for the CDR3 is TGCGCCAGCAGCTTGGCCTCTCCCAGCTACAATGAGCAGTTCTTC. Translated, it gives CASSLASPSYNEQFF.